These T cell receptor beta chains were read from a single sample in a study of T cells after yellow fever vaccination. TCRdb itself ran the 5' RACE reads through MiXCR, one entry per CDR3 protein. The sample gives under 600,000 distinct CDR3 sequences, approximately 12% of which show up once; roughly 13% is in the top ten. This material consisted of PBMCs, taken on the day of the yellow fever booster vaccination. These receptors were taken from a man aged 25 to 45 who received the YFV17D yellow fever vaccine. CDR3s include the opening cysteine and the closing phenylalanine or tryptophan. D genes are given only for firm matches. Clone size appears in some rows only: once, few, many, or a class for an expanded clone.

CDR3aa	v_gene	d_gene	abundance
CASSLDRSSYGYTF	TRBV5-1	NA	few
CSARAPGQFNEKLFF	TRBV20-1	TRBD1	NA
CATSDPLAGVNNEQFF	TRBV24-1	TRBD2	NA
CASSTGISFYGYTF	TRBV7-2	NA	NA
CASRRELDTEAFF	TRBV5-1	NA	NA
CASRLTGHRARYGYTF	TRBV28	NA	NA
CSARADRGRSYNSPLHF	TRBV20-1	TRBD1	NA
CASSLEGVISYEQYF	TRBV7-2	NA	few
CASSFSGTTPNQPQHF	TRBV5-5	NA	NA
CASSLESVNGELFF	TRBV7-9	NA	few
CASSLVPGLATNTQYF	TRBV27	TRBD2	NA
CASSRPGVVGYTF	TRBV27	NA	few
CASSFLSNRGDYGYTF	TRBV5-6	TRBD1	NA
CASSQTGFQETQYF	TRBV7-7	NA	NA
CASVFTGNTEAFF	TRBV12-3/TRBV12-4	NA	few
CASTSDTQYF	TRBV2	NA	NA
CASTKGSSETQYF	TRBV12-3/TRBV12-4	NA	NA
CSADDNSSPLHF	TRBV20-1	NA	few
CASSYGTLNTGELFF	TRBV27	NA	few
CATSEARTGYSNQPQHF	TRBV15	TRBD1	few
CSGGQAAEAFF	TRBV29-1	TRBD1	few
CASSVVDTDTQYF	TRBV9	NA	NA
CASSYGHLQNTEAFF	TRBV5-1	NA	few
CASRIREGLGGYTF	TRBV5-1	NA	NA
CASSFIPYEQYF	TRBV7-9	NA	NA
CASSLGGARQPQHF	TRBV7-9	NA	few
CASSEIAGVAKNIQYF	TRBV3-1	NA	NA
CSARALGREETQYF	TRBV20-1	NA	NA
CSVGPAANQPQHF	TRBV29-1	NA	few
CASSDPGQGRGELFF	TRBV6-1	TRBD1	few
CASSATGGGQTQYF	TRBV12-3/TRBV12-4	NA	NA
CASRALANNQPQHF	TRBV6-2/TRBV6-3	NA	few
CASSQDLWDSYEQYF	TRBV4-3	NA	many
CASSGAGDSTDTQYF	TRBV9	TRBD2	NA
CATSRGRDRQETQYF	TRBV15	TRBD1	NA
CASSPVSSWSYNEQFF	TRBV3-1	NA	few
CASSYLTGGESGGYTF	TRBV6-5	TRBD1	once
CASSQVSGGANVLTF	TRBV3-1	NA	NA
CASSLEWGQETQYF	TRBV7-2	NA	many
CSTPAGLAAYNEQFF	TRBV20-1	TRBD2	few
CASSMGWTGNGYEQFF	TRBV19	TRBD1	NA
CASSLDGSTDTQYF	TRBV12-3/TRBV12-4	NA	NA